This TCR beta chain is from a study of metastatic and nonmetastatic thyroid tumors. Study information: Where malignant and benign thyroid patients were concerned, repertoires were compared across blood and tumor or nodule tissue.

This CDR3 is 15 amino acids long. Germline V gene sequence: CDR1 MNHNS, CDR2 SASEGT. Original processing methods: It was from CDR3 differences across clinicopathological groups that a distant-metastasis classifier for papillary thyroid cancer was built. Through MiXCR, TCRdb re-clonotyped the PCR reads. These V and J calls rely on TCRdb rather than the paper's analysis. The sample lists some 32,000 clones, around 20% occurring once. This clone has more than one count but fewer than ten. Its antigen remains unknown. The junction does not match germline at one end; this may be a read error. Thyroid surgery was performed in patients who had received no treatment beforehand. Study-wide results and limits: Benign nodules reportedly had significantly lower TCR beta diversity than malignant thyroid tumors in blood and tumor.

This sequence was found in a female donor with papillary thyroid cancer or a benign thyroid nodule (not recorded which). Some clones in this sample may be carry-over from other donors' samples. The sequenced material came from blood. The rearrangement uses TRBV6-1 and TRBJ1-5; D is possibly TRBD1 (6 bases). CDR3 amino acids: CASSGTWDTNQLQHF. The CDR3 nucleotides read TGTGCCAGCAGTGGAACCTGGGACACAAATCAGCTCCAGCATTTT.